This TCR beta chain was found in a study of radiotherapy plus CTLA-4 blockade in lung cancer (dated by TCRdb to 2017 to 2018). In terms of the full investigation: Objective responses occurred in around 19% of enrolled patients, and around 29% achieved disease control. Study-level results and caveats: After treatment with radiotherapy and ipilimumab, TCR clones that originated in tumors expanded in peripheral blood. The strongest predictors of response were reported to be early dynamic shifts in blood T cell clones along with a rise in serum interferon-beta following radiation.

Focal radiation therapy combined with CTLA-4 blockade (ipilimumab) was tested in patients with chemo-refractory metastatic non-small-cell lung cancer. A word on this clone: Its antigen specificity is not known. The input lacks base qualities; no much larger clone sits a single base away.

Library preparation used the immunoSEQ multiplex PCR assay. The source is immuneACCESS, and TCRdb retained only in-frame sequences with V and J called. Part of the clones is not carried over; for the studies checked, unresolved V genes explain less than half of this, and the remainder is unexplained. The sample records 80,000 to 100,000 clones, roughly 74% of which are singletons. 2.5% to 3.5% of the sample is in the top ten clones. From the cysteine through the phenylalanine, the CDR3 covers 14 amino acids. CDR3 DNA only is kept here, 42 bases in frame from base 1. Deletion took 1 base off V and 1 base off J, with a span of 6 bases between the germline ends. Via the germline V gene, CDR1 is SGDLS and CDR2 YYNGEE.

The sequencing here drew on peripheral blood, taken from a patient treated with radiotherapy plus ipilimumab. The receptor chain draws on TRBV9 and TRBJ1-3; no D gene call is confident. The clonotype originates from a human donor with non-small cell lung cancer who had a partial response to radiotherapy plus ipilimumab. Some clones in this sample may be carry-over from other donors' samples. DNA sequence: TGTGCCAGCAGCGTAACGGGATCTGGAAACACCATATATTTT. It codes for CASSVTGSGNTIYF.